The clone carrying this TCR beta chain was detected once. Its cognate antigen is unknown. These data are taken from a study of cytotoxic CD8 clonotypes in ibrutinib-treated CLL. Study context: Productive templates per sample averaged nearly 260,000; productive rearrangements, approximately 93,000.

Study conclusions and caveats: Patients had baseline clonality above age-matched healthy donors, and this clonality moved with circulating CD8+ T-cell counts.

Depths of 1 in 200,000 to 1 in 1 million T cells were the sequencing target. The repertoire was sequenced with immunoSEQ multiplex PCR; TCRdb's copy has only in-frame clones and lacks some. In the table there are roughly 17,000 clones, approximately 60% of which are singletons. Genomic DNA for TCR beta libraries, around 2 micrograms, came from cryopreserved PBMCs. The germline gives CDR1 LNHDA, CDR2 SQIVND (reference sequence). This CDR3 has 15 amino acids. Trimming pared 7 bases from V and 6 bases from J, leaving 19 bases between. The chain carries TRBV19 and TRBJ2-1; unclear D gene. Specimen: PBMCs, collected after 12 months of ibrutinib treatment. The receptor was isolated from a human donor with chronic lymphocytic leukemia. The DNA of the CDR3 is TGTGCCAGTATGTGGGCGGTAGGGCCAAGCAATGAGCAGTTCTTC. It codes for CASMWAVGPSNEQFF.